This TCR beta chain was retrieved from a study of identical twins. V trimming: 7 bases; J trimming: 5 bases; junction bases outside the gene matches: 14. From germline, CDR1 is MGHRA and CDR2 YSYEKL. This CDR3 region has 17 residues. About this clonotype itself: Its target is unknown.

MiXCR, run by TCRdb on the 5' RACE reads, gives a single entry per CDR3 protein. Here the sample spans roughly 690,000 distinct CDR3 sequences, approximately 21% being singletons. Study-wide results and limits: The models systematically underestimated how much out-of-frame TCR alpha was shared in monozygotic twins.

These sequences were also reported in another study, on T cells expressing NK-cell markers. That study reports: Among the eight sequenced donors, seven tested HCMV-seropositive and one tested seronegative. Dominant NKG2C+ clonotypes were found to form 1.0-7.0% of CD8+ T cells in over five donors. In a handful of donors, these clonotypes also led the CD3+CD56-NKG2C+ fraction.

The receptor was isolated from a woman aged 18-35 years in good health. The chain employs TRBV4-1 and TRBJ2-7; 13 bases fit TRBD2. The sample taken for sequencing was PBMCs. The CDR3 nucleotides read TGCGCCAGCAATTGTGGGCGACTAGCGGGAGGTTTCCACGAGCAGTACTTC. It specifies CASNCGRLAGGFHEQYF.